The T cell receptor beta chain under discussion was sequenced for a study of cytomegalovirus exposure and HLA in healthy donors. Study-wide points: The study listed under 200 cytomegalovirus-associated TCR beta chains. Using a false discovery rate of 0.05, a later analysis showed that approximately 16,000 TCR beta sequences were associated with HLA alleles.

As regards this clone: Its target is not known.

Primers: 60 Vbeta forward and 13 Jbeta reverse. The authors' processing: Roughly 73 million unique TCR beta chains, about 10 million of them shared, were counted by a later analysis. TCRdb keeps only in-frame clones here, not all; method: immunoSEQ multiplex PCR. V, J and clone size are those of that table, while D and trimming were read from the DNA. The sample has fewer than 140,000 clones, 75% to 85% seen once; the top ten hold 1.6%. Donors consisted of healthy bone marrow donors. Germline V gene sequence: CDR1 LNHDA, CDR2 SQIVND (reference sequence). The CDR3 runs 13 residues. The junction had 6 bases not matched to a gene; V was cut back by 8 bases and J by 6 bases.

The chain is built from TRBV19 and TRBJ1-5, with TRBD1 matching over 8 bases. Sequencing was carried out using PBMCs. This TCR derives from a man aged 50 to 59 in good health and CMV-seronegative. CDR3 DNA: TGTGCCAGTTGTCAGGGGGCGGTTCAGCCCCAGCATTTT. Translated, it gives CASCQGAVQPQHF.